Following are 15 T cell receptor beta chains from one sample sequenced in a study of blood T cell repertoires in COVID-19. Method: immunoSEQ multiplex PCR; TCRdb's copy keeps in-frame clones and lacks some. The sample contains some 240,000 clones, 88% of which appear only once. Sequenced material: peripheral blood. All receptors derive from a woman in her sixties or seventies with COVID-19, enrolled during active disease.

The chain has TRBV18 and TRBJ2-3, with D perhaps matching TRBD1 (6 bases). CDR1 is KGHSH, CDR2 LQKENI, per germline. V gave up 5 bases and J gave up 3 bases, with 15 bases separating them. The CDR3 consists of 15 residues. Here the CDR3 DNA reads TGTGCCAGCTCATTTTACAGGGTAATGACAGATACGCAGTATTTT. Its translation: CASSFYRVMTDTQYF. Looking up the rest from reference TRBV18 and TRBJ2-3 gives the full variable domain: NAGVMQNPRHLVRRRGQEARLRCSPMKGHSHVYWYRQLPEEGLKFMVYLQKENIIDESGMPKERFSAEFPKEGPSILRIQQVVRGDSAAYFCASSFYRVMTDTQYFGPGTRLTVL.

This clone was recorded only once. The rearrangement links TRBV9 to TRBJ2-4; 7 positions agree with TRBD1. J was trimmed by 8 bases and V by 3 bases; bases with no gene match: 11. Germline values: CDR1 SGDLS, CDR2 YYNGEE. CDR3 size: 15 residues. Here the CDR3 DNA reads TGTGCCAGCAGCGCCTCGACAGGGAATGCGTACATTCAGTACTTC. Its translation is CASSASTGNAYIQYF.

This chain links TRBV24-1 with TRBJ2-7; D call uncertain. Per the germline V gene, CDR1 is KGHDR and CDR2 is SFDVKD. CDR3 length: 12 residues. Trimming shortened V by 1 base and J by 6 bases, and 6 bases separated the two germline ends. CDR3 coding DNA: TGTGCCACCAGTGATTTTTCGGGCGAGCAGTACTTC. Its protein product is CATSDFSGEQYF.

CDR3 amino acids: CASSFKQNYEQYF. CDR3 nucleotide sequence: TGTGCCAGCAGCTTTAAACAGAACTACGAGCAGTACTTC. V usage is TRBV7-3 and J usage is TRBJ2-7; D remains unclear. The length of the CDR3 is 13 residues. Trimming stripped 3 bases from V and 3 bases from J, with 9 bases between. Germline CDR1 and CDR2: SGHTA and FQGTGA. The full variable domain, with the rest looked up from reference TRBV7-3 and TRBJ2-7, is GAGVSQTPSNKVTEKGKYVELRCDPISGHTALYWYRQSLGQGPEFLIYFQGTGAADDSGLPNDRFFAVRPEGSVSTLKIQRTERGDSAVYLCASSFKQNYEQYFGPGTRLTVT.

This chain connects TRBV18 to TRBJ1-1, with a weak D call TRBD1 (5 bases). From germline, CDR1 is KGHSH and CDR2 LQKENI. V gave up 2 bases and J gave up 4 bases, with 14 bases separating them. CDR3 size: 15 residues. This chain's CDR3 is CASSPGREGSTEAFF. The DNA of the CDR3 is TGTGCCAGCTCACCAGGTAGGGAGGGGAGCACTGAAGCTTTCTTT.

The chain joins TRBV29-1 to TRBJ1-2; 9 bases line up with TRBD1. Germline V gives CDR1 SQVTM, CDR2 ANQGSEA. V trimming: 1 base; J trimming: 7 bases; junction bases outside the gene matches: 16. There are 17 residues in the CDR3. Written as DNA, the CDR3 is TGCAGCGTTGAAGCCGGACAGGGGTGGGTTTTCGGGGGTGGCTACACCTTC. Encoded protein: CSVEAGQGWVFGGGYTF.

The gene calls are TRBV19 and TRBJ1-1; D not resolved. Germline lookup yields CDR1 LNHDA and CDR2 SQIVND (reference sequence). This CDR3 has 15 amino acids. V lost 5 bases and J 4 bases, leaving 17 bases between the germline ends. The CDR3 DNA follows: TGTGCCAGTAGTGCTCTGGGTGGAGTCGGCACTGAAGCTTTCTTT. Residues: CASSALGGVGTEAFF.

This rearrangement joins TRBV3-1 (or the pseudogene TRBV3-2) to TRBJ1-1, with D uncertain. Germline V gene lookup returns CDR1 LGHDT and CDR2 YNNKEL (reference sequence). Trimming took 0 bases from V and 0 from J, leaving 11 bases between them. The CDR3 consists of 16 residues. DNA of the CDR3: TGTGCCAGCAGCCAAGATTGCCCGGTCCTGAACACTGAAGCTTTCTTT. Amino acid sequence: CASSQDCPVLNTEAFF.

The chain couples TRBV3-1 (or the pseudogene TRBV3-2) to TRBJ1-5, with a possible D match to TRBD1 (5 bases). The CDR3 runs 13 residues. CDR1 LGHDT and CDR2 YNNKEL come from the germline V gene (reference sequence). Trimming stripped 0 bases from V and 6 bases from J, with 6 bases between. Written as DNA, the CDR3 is TGTGCCAGCAGCCAAGATACAGGTCAGCCCCAGCATTTT. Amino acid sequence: CASSQDTGQPQHF.

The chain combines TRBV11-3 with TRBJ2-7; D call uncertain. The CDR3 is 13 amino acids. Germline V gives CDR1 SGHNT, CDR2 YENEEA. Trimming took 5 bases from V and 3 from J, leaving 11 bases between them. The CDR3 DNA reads TGTGCCAGCAGCCCCCGATCCTACTACGAGCAGTACTTC. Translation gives CASSPRSYYEQYF.

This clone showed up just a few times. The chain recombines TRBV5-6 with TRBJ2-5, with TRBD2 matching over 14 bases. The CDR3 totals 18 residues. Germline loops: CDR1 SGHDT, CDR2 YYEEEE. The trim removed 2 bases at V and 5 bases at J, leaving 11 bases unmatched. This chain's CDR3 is CASSLSGTSGSLRETQYF. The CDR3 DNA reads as TGTGCCAGCAGCTTATCCGGGACTAGCGGGAGCCTGCGCGAGACCCAGTACTTC.

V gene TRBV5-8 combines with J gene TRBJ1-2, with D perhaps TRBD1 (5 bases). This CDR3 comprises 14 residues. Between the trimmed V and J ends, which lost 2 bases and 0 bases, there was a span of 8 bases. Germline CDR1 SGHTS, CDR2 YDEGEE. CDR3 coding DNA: TGTGCCAGCAGCTTCAGGGCTACTAACTATGGCTACACCTTC. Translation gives CASSFRATNYGYTF.

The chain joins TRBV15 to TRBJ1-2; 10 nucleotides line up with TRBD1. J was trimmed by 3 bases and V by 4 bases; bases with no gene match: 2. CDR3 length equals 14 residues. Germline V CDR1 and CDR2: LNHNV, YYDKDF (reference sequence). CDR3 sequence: CATSKGQGDYGYTF. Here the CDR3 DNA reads TGTGCCACCAGCAAAGGACAGGGGGACTATGGCTACACCTTC.

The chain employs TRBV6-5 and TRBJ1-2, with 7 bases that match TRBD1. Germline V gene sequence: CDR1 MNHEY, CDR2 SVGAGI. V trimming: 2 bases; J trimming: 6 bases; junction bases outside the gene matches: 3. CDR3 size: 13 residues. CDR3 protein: CASSYLDRDGYTF. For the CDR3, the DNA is TGTGCCAGCAGTTACCTCGACAGGGATGGCTACACCTTC.

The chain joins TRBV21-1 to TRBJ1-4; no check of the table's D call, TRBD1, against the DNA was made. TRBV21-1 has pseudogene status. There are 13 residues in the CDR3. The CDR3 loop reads CASSRGMGEKLFF. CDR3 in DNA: TGTGCCAGCTCAAGGGGGATGGGTGAAAAACTGTTTTTT.